The 20 T cell receptor beta chains in this list originate from one sample, sequenced in a study of patients and donors after allogeneic stem cell transplantation. TCRdb itself ran the RT-PCR reads through MiXCR, one entry per CDR3 protein. The top ten clones hold 36% of a sample with around 17,000 distinct CDR3 sequences, 27% of them seen once. Specimen: blood, either unsorted or a sorted T cell fraction (not recorded which). All receptors come from a human donor who was either an allogeneic HSCT recipient or a stem cell or donor lymphocyte infusion donor (not recorded which). It is not recorded whose cells these are; they may come from a transplant donor.

This clonotype was seen more than once but under ten times. The chain employs TRBV4-1 and TRBJ1-1; D is uncertain. V was cut by 4 bases and J by 7 bases, with 19 bases left in between. From germline, CDR1 is MGHRA and CDR2 YSYEKL. The CDR3 runs to 15 residues. The CDR3, as DNA: TGCGCCAGCAGCCCCTACTTTGCAGGTGATGGTGAAGCTTTCTTT. Translation gives CASSPYFAGDGEAFF.

This chain joins TRBV7-8 and TRBJ1-3; 11 nucleotides align to TRBD1. The germline gives CDR1 SGHVS, CDR2 FQNEAQ. The length of the CDR3 is 15 residues. J was trimmed by 4 bases and V by 3 bases; bases with no gene match: 2. DNA for the CDR3: TGTGCCAGCAGCTTTGGGACAGGGGGAGGAAACACCATATATTTT. As protein: CASSFGTGGGNTIYF.

The J gene is TRBJ1-1, the V gene TRBV7-9, with TRBD1 identical over 12 bases. CDR1 is SEHNR, CDR2 FQNEAQ, per germline (reference sequence). The CDR3 length is 14 residues. V shed 3 bases and J 8 bases; nucleotides not matched to a gene: 4. Written as DNA, the CDR3 is TGTGCCAGCAGCTTTGGGGACAGGGGGCGAGAAGCTTTCTTT. It yields the protein CASSFGDRGREAFF.

V gene TRBV27 combines with J gene TRBJ1-5; D uncertain. Looked up from germline, CDR1 is MNHEY and CDR2 is SMNVEV (reference sequence). V lost 5 bases to trimming and J lost 3 bases, with 14 bases between them. The CDR3 consists of 15 residues. The CDR3 is CASSHRSGINQPQHF. CDR3 bases: TGTGCCAGCAGTCATCGATCCGGCATCAATCAGCCCCAGCATTTT.

This clonotype was seen a few times. This chain uses TRBV5-1 with TRBJ1-1, with 7 bases lining up with TRBD1. Germline V gene sequence: CDR1 SGHRS, CDR2 YFSETQ. With 8 bases clipped from V and 6 bases from J, the junction kept 10 bases outside the gene matches. The CDR3 extends over 13 amino acids. Here the CDR3 DNA reads TGCGCCAGTACACAGGGGAACTTCGCTGAAGCTTTCTTT. As protein: CASTQGNFAEAFF.

This clonotype has at least ten counts. The genes are TRBV29-1 and TRBJ1-1; perhaps TRBD1 as D (5 bases). With 7 bases removed from V and 3 bases from J, the gap between germline ends came to 12 bases. CDR3 length: 12 amino acids. Germline V gene lookup returns CDR1 SQVTM and CDR2 ANQGSEA. The DNA of the CDR3 is TGCAGCGGGGGACGGGCGGACACTGAAGCTTTCTTT. Translated: CSGGRADTEAFF.

The rearrangement links TRBV7-8 to TRBJ1-1; D possibly corresponds to TRBD1 (5 bases). The length of the CDR3 is 12 residues. Germline CDR1 is SGHVS and CDR2 is FQNEAQ. Trimming left V 5 bases short and J 5 bases short, with 9 bases between. For the CDR3, the DNA is TGTGCCAGCAGCCATGGGGGAACTGAAGCTTTCTTT. Translating it yields CASSHGGTEAFF.

Relative to its sample, this clonotype is medium-sized. DNA for the CDR3: TGTGCCATCAGACGCCTAATGAACACTGAAGCTTTCTTT. This translates into CAIRRLMNTEAFF. This chain uses TRBV10-3 with TRBJ1-1; D not certain. The CDR3 spans 13 residues. Germline lookup yields CDR1 ENHRY and CDR2 SYGVKD. Trimming took off 6 bases at V and 0 bases at J, with 8 bases between the two ends.

This clonotype has only a few counts. The V gene is TRBV4-1, the J gene TRBJ1-1; the D is unclear. V was trimmed by 4 bases and J by 0 bases, leaving 9 bases between them. The CDR3 sequence is 14 residues long. Looked up from germline, CDR1 is MGHRA and CDR2 is YSYEKL. Written as DNA, the CDR3 is TGCGCCAGCAGCCCGCGGACGGTGAACACTGAAGCTTTCTTT. Amino acid sequence: CASSPRTVNTEAFF.

This clonotype was seen repeatedly, ten times or more. The chain is built from TRBV29-1 and TRBJ1-2; D uncertain. Trimming left V 5 bases short and J 8 bases short, with 15 bases between. CDR1 is SQVTM and CDR2 is ANQGSEA in the germline V gene. This CDR3 spans 12 amino acids. In nucleotides, the CDR3 is TGCAGCGTTTTGGGGAAGGACCTCGGCTACACCTTC. Translated, it gives CSVLGKDLGYTF.

The J gene is TRBJ1-3, the V gene TRBV20-1; the D gene is possibly TRBD1 (6 bases). Trimming took off 5 bases at V and 4 bases at J, with 15 bases between the two ends. The CDR3 contains 14 residues. Germline V gene data show CDR1 as DFQATT and CDR2 as SNEGSKA (reference sequence). CDR3 coding DNA: TGCAGTGCTTACACAGGGAATGGCGGAAACACCATATATTTT. Translated, it gives CSAYTGNGGNTIYF.

This clonotype was recorded many times. V and J are TRBV12-3 or TRBV12-4 and TRBJ1-2; no definite D call. The CDR3 loop spans 14 amino acids. Trimming shortened V by 5 bases and J by 6 bases, and 16 bases separated the two germline ends. CDR3 sequence reads: CASSTRGGGNGYTF. The DNA for the CDR3 is TGTGCCAGCAGTACCCGGGGAGGAGGGAATGGCTACACCTTC.

The chain links TRBV5-1 to TRBJ1-1; D gene ambiguous. V lost 2 bases and J lost 5, with 10 bases in between. The CDR3 runs to 13 residues. The V gene's germline CDR1 is SGHRS and CDR2 YFSETQ. CDR3: CASSFSAWTEAFF. CDR3 DNA: TGCGCCAGCAGCTTTTCAGCGTGGACTGAAGCTTTCTTT.

The chain uses TRBV7-3 and TRBJ1-1, with D uncertain. Germline V lookup: CDR1 SGHTA, CDR2 FQGTGA. Trimming shortened V by 4 bases and J by 1 base, and 7 bases separated the two germline ends. This CDR3 has 13 amino acids. The CDR3 sequence: CASSYHTNTEAFF. The CDR3 DNA follows: TGTGCCAGCAGCTATCATACGAACACTGAAGCTTTCTTT. Combining the CDR3 with reference TRBV7-3 and TRBJ1-1 gives the whole variable domain GAGVSQTPSNKVTEKGKYVELRCDPISGHTALYWYRQSLGQGPEFLIYFQGTGAADDSGLPNDRFFAVRPEGSVSTLKIQRTERGDSAVYLCASSYHTNTEAFFGQGTRLTVV.

This clonotype showed up just a few times. The J gene is TRBJ1-5, the V gene TRBV6-1; possible D gene TRBD1, 6 bases. V gave up 4 bases and J gave up 5 bases, with 15 bases separating them. Germline values: CDR1 MNHNS, CDR2 SASEGT. The CDR3 covers 15 residues. CDR3 bases: TGTGCCAGCAGTGGTAGCAGGGGACCTTATCAGCCCCAGCATTTT. The encoded protein is CASSGSRGPYQPQHF.

This clonotype was counted between two and nine times. The chain links TRBV7-9 to TRBJ2-4; 10 bases map to TRBD2. The V segment lost 2 bases and the J segment 0 bases; nucleotides outside the gene matches: 13. The length of the CDR3 is 20 residues. The germline V gene has CDR1 SEHNR and CDR2 FQNEAQ (reference sequence). CDR3 sequence reads: CASSLRLAGADPLAKNIQYF. The CDR3 DNA reads as TGTGCCAGCAGCTTACGGCTAGCGGGGGCCGATCCGCTAGCCAAAAACATTCAGTACTTC.

The chain is built from TRBV14 and TRBJ1-6; 7 nucleotides agree with TRBD1. J lost 8 bases, V lost 4 bases, and 8 bases had no gene match. The CDR3 has 15 residues. CDR1 and CDR2 from the germline V gene are SGHDN and FVKESK. Here the CDR3 reads CASSRFLGQHSPLHF. CDR3 bases: TGTGCCAGCAGCCGATTTCTGGGACAGCATTCACCCCTCCACTTT.

This clonotype showed up just a few times. The chain recombines TRBV7-6 with TRBJ1-3; D perhaps matches TRBD1 (5 bases). Trimming stripped 1 base from V and 0 bases from J, with 10 bases between. This CDR3 has 16 residues. CDR1 is SGHVS and CDR2 is FNYEAQ in the germline V gene. CDR3 DNA: TGTGCCAGCAGCTTAGTGGGACCCCACTCTGGAAACACCATATATTTT. Its translation: CASSLVGPHSGNTIYF.

This chain joins TRBV28 and TRBJ1-4, with no clear D. The germline V gene has CDR1 MDHEN and CDR2 SYDVKM. Trimming took off 6 bases at V and 8 bases at J, with 13 bases between the two ends. The CDR3 has 13 amino acids. The CDR3 region has the DNA TGTGCCAGCAGCTCGGATTCTCGGGAAAAACTGTTTTTT. Translated: CASSSDSREKLFF.

The rearrangement joins TRBV4-1 to TRBJ1-1, with D maybe TRBD1 (5 bases). Germline V CDR1 and CDR2: MGHRA, YSYEKL. This CDR3 region has 16 residues. Between the trimmed V and J ends, which lost 7 bases and 2 bases, there was a span of 20 bases. As DNA, the CDR3 is TGCGCCAGCACCCCCCCGTGGGGGGGAGTAAACACTGAAGCTTTCTTT. As protein: CASTPPWGGVNTEAFF.